This T cell receptor (beta chain) is drawn from a study of CD8 T cells in Susac syndrome. Study results and limitations: It was acknowledged in the study that its TCR sequencing and HLA analysis involved a relatively small number of individuals.

The CDR3 is made up of 13 amino acids. Trimming cost V 5 bases and J 3 bases, with 11 bases left between them. The germline V gene has CDR1 SGHNT and CDR2 YYREEE (reference sequence). Sequencing of TCR beta was carried out in blood CD8+ and CD4+ T cells. TEMRA cells were FACS-enriched and CD8+ and CD4+ T cells negatively isolated. Random hexamers were used to reverse transcribe 0.5 to 1 ug of RNA. Amplification of TCR beta CDR3 by immunoSEQ multiplex PCR spanned 54 Vbeta and 13 Jbeta. TCRdb redid the calling of the immunoSEQ multiplex PCR reads with MiXCR, one entry per CDR3 protein. This sample yields 250,000 to 300,000 distinct CDR3 sequences, of which 65% to 90% are seen a single time; approximately 0.2% belongs to the top ten. Points on this clonotype: Its antigen is not identified.

The TCR comes from a human donor with multiple sclerosis. Sequencing was performed on CD8+ T cells from PBMCs. This chain uses TRBV5-4 with TRBJ1-1; D not resolved. CDR3 sequence reads: CASRWTKDTEAFF. The CDR3 DNA is TGTGCCAGCAGATGGACCAAGGACACTGAAGCTTTCTTT.